This T cell receptor beta chain was captured in a study of blood T cells in healthy people across ages. Study-wide findings and caveats: CMV status of donors was unknown, possibly confounding expanded clonotype changes.

Combining a sample-barcoded 5' primer with a J-beta primer mix, a second PCR ran for roughly 6 to 11 cycles. TCRdb independently ran MiXCR on the 5' RACE reads; one entry per CDR3 protein. The profile shows 650,000 to 800,000 distinct CDR3 sequences, more than 40% of them singletons. This clonotype was observed a handful of times. Its antigen is unknown. CDR1 and CDR2 from the germline V gene are SEHNR and FQNEAQ (reference sequence). This CDR3 is 13 amino acids long. V was shortened by 5 bases and J by 7 bases, with 15 bases between the two germline ends. Sequences were obtained from blood. This chain uses TRBV7-9 with TRBJ2-7, with D possibly being TRBD1 or TRBD2 (5 bases each). The source is a man aged 55 to 70 in good health. Here the CDR3 reads CASSLGARREQYF. Here the CDR3 DNA reads TGTGCCAGCAGCCTAGGGGCCCGGAGGGAGCAGTACTTC.